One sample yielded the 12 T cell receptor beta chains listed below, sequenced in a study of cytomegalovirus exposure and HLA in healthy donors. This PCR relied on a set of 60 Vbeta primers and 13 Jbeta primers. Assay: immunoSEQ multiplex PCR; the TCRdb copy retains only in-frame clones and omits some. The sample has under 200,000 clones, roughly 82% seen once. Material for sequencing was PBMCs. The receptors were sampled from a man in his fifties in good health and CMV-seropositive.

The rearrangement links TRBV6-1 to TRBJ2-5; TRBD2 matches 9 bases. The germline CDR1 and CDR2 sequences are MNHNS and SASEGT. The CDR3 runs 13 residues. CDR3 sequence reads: CGAETSGQETQYF. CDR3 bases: TGTGGGGCCGAGACTAGCGGCCAAGAGACCCAGTACTTC.

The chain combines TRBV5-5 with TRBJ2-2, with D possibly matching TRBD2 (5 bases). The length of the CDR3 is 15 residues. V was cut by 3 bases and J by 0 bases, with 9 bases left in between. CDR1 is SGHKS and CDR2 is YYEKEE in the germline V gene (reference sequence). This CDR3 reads CASSSLGANTGELFF. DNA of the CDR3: TGTGCCAGCAGCTCGCTGGGAGCGAACACCGGGGAGCTGTTTTTT.

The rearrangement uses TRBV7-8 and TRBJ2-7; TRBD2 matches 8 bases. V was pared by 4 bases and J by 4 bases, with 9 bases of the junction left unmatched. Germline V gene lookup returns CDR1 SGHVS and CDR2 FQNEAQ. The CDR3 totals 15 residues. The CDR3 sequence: CASSSIGGTRYEQYF. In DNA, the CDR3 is TGTGCCAGCAGCTCCATAGGGGGGACTAGGTACGAGCAGTACTTC.

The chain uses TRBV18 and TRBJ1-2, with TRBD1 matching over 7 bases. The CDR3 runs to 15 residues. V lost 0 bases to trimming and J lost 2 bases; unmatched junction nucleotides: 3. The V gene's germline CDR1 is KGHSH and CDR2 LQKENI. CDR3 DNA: TGTGCCAGCTCACCACCGGGACAGCCCAACTATGGCTACACCTTC. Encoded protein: CASSPPGQPNYGYTF. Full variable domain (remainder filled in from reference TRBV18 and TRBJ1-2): NAGVMQNPRHLVRRRGQEARLRCSPMKGHSHVYWYRQLPEEGLKFMVYLQKENIIDESGMPKERFSAEFPKEGPSILRIQQVVRGDSAAYFCASSPPGQPNYGYTFGSGTRLTVV.

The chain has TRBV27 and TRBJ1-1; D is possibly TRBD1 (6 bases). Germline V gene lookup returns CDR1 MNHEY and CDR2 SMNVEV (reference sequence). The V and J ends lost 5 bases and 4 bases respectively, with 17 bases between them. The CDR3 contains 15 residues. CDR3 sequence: CASSTLGALGTEAFF. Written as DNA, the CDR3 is TGTGCCAGCAGTACCCTGGGGGCTTTAGGCACTGAAGCTTTCTTT.

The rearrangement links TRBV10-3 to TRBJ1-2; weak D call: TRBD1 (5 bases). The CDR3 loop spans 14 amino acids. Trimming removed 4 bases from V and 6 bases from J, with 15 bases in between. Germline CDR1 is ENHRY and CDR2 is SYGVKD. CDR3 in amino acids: CAISVGSGGDGYTF. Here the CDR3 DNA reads TGTGCCATCAGTGTAGGTTCAGGAGGGGATGGCTACACCTTC.

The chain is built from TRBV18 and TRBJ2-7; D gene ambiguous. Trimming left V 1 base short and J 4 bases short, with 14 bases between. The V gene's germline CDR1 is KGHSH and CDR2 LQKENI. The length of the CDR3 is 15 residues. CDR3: CASSPHAENPYEQYV. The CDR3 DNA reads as TGTGCCAGCTCACCACATGCGGAGAACCCTTACGAGCAGTACGTC.

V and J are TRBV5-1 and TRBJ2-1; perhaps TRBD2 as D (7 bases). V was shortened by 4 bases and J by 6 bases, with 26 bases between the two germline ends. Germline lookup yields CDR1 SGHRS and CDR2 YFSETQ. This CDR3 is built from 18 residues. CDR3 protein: CASSVPGPQERGGNEQFF. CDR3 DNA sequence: TGCGCCAGCAGCGTTCCGGGACCCCAAGAGAGGGGGGGCAATGAGCAGTTCTTC.

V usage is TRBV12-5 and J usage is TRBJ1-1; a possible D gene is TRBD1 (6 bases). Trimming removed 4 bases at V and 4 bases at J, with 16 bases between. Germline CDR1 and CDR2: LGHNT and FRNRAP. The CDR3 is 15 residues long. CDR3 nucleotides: TGTGCTAGTGGTTCTCCCCAGGGGCCTGCCACTGAAGCTTTCTTT. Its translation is CASGSPQGPATEAFF.

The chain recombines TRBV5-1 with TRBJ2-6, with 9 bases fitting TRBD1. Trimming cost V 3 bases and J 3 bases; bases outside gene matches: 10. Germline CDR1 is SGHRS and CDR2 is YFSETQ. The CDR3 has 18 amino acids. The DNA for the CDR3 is TGCGCCAGCAGCTCCCCGGGGACAGGGAGAGGTGGGGCCAACGTCCTGACTTTC. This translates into CASSSPGTGRGGANVLTF.

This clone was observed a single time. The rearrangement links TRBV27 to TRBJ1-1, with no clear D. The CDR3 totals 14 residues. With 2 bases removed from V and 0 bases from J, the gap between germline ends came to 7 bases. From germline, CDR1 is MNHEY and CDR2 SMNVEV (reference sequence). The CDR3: CASSLTIMNTEAFF. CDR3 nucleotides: TGTGCCAGCAGTTTAACAATTATGAACACTGAAGCTTTCTTT.

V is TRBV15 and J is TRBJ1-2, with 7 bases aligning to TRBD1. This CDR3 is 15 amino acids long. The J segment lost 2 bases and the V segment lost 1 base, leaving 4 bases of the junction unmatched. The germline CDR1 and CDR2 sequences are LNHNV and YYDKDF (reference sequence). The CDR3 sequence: CATSRGTGPNYGYTF. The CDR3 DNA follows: TGTGCCACCAGCAGAGGGACAGGCCCAAACTATGGCTACACCTTC.